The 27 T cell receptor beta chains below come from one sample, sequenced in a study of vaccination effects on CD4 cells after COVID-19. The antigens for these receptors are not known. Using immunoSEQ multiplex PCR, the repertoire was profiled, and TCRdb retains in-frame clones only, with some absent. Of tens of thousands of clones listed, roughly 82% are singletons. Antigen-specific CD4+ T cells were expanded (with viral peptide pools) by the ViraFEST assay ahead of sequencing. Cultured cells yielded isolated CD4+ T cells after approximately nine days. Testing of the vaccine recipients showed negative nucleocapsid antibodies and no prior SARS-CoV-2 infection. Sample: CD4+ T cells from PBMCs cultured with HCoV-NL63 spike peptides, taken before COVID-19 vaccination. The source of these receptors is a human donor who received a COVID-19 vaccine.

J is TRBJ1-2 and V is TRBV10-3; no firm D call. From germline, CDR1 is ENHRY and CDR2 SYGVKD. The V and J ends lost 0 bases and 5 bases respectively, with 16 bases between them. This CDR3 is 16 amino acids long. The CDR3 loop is CAISESFAVGLYGYTF. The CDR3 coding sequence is TGTGCCATCAGTGAGTCGTTCGCCGTGGGGTTATATGGCTACACCTTC.

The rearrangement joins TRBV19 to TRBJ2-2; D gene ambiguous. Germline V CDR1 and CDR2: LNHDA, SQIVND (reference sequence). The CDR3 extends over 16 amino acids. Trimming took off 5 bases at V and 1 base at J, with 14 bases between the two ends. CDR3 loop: CASSPRRQENTGELFF. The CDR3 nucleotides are TGTGCCAGTAGTCCCCGTCGACAAGAGAACACCGGGGAGCTGTTTTTT.

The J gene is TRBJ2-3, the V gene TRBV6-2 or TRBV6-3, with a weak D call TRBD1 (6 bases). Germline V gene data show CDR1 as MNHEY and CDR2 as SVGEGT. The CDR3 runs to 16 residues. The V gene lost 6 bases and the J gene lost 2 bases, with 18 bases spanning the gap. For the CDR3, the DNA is TGTGCCAGCAGCGAACAACAGGGCCATGACACAGATACGCAGTATTTT. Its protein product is CASSEQQGHDTDTQYF.

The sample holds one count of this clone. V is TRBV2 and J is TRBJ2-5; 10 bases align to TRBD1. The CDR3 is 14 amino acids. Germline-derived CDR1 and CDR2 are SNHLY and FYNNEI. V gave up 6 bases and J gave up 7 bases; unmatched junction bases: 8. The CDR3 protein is CASSPGQGVRTQYF. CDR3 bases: TGTGCCAGCAGCCCTGGACAGGGGGTTAGGACCCAGTACTTC.

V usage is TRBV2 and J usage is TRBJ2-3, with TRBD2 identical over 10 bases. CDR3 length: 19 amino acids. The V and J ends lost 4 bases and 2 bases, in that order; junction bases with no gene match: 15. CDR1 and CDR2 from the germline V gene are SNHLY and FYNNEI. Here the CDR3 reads CASSVLGPASGGTTDTQYF. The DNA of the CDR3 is TGTGCCAGCAGTGTATTGGGTCCAGCTAGCGGGGGAACCACAGATACGCAGTATTTT.

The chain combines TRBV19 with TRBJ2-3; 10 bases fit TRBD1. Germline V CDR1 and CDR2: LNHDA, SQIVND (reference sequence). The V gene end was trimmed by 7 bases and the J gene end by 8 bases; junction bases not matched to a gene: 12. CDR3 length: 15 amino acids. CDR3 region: CASMGVRTGGGTQYF. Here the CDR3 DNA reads TGTGCCAGTATGGGTGTGAGGACAGGGGGTGGTACGCAGTATTTT. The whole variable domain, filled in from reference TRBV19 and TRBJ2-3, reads DGGITQSPKYLFRKEGQNVTLSCEQNLNHDAMYWYRQDPGQGLRLIYYSQIVNDFQKGDIAEGYSVSREKKESFPLTVTSAQKNPTAFYLCASMGVRTGGGTQYFGPGTRLTVL.

CDR3 DNA sequence: TGCAGCGTTGTCGGATGGGACAGGGGAATAACGGAGACCCAGTACTTC. Its protein product is CSVVGWDRGITETQYF. V usage is TRBV29-1 and J usage is TRBJ2-5; 10 bases line up with TRBD1. This CDR3 is built from 16 residues. CDR1 and CDR2 (germline): SQVTM, ANQGSEA. V lost 4 bases to trimming and J lost 5 bases; unmatched junction nucleotides: 13.

In nucleotides, the CDR3 is TGTGCCAGCAGCCCCCATAGAACTTTCTTT. Translation gives CASSPHRTFF. The chain recombines TRBV9 with TRBJ1-1; no definite D call. This CDR3 has 10 amino acids. With 4 bases removed from V and 12 bases from J, the gap between germline ends came to 10 bases. Germline V gene data show CDR1 as SGDLS and CDR2 as YYNGEE.

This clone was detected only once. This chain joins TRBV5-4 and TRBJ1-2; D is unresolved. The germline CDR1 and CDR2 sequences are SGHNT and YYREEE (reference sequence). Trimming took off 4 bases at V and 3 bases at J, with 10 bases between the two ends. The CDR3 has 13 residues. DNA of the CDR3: TGTGCCAGCAGCCTGACGCCCGACTATGGCTACACCTTC. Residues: CASSLTPDYGYTF.

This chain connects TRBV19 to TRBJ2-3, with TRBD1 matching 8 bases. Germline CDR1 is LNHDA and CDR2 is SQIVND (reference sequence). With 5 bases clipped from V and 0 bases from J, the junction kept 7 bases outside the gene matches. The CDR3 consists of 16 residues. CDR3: CASSPRQGKSTDTQYF. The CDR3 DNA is TGTGCCAGTAGTCCTAGACAGGGGAAAAGCACAGATACGCAGTATTTT.

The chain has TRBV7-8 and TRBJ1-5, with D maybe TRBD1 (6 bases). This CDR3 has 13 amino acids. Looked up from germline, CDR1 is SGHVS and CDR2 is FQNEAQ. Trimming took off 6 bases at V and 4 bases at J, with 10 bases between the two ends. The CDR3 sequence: CASSWGANQPQHF. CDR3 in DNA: TGTGCCAGCAGTTGGGGGGCTAATCAGCCCCAGCATTTT.

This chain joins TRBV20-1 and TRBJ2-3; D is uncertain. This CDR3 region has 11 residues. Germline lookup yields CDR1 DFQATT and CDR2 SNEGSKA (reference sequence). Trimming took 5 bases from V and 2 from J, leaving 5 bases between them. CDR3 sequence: CSAAPTDTQYF. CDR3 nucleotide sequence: TGCAGTGCTGCCCCCACAGATACGCAGTATTTT.

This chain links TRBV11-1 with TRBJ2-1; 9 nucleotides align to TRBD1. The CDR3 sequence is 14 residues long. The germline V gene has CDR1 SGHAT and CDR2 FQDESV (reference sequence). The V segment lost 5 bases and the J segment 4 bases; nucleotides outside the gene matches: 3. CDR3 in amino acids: CASSAGQGYNEQFF. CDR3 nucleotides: TGTGCCAGCAGCGCGGGACAGGGTTACAATGAGCAGTTCTTC.

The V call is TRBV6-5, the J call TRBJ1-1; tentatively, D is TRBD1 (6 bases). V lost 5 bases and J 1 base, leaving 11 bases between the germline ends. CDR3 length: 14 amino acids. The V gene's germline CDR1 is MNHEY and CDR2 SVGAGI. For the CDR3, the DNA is TGTGCCAGCAGTAAGACAGGCGAGAACACTGAAGCTTTCTTT. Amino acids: CASSKTGENTEAFF.

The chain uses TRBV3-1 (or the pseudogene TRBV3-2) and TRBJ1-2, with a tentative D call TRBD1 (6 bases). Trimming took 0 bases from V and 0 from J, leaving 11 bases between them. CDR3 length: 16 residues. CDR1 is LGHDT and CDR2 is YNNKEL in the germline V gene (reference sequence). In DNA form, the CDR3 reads TGTGCCAGCAGCCAAGACTACGGGACACCTAACTATGGCTACACCTTC. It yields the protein CASSQDYGTPNYGYTF.

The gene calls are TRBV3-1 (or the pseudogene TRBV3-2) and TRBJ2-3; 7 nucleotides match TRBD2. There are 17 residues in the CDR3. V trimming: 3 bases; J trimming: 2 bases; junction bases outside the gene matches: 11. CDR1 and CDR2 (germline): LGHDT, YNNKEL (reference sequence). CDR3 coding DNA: TGTGCCAGCAGCCAGGCGTCTAGCGGTTCCTACACAGATACGCAGTATTTT. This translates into CASSQASSGSYTDTQYF.

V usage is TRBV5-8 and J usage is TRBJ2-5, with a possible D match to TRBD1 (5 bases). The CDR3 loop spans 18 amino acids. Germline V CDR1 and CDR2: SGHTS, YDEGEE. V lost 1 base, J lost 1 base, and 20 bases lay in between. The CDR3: CASSLTSASWGLQETQYF. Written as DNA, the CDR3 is TGTGCCAGCAGCTTGACATCGGCCTCGTGGGGCCTCCAAGAGACCCAGTACTTC.

The DNA of the CDR3 is TGTGCCAGCAGAGACAGTTGGGGGAAAAACATTCAGTACTTC. It codes for CASRDSWGKNIQYF. The V and J genes are TRBV6-5 and TRBJ2-4; tentatively, D is TRBD1 or TRBD2 (5 bases each). V was shortened by 6 bases and J by 4 bases, with 13 bases between the two germline ends. CDR1 and CDR2 (germline): MNHEY, SVGAGI. This CDR3 comprises 14 residues.

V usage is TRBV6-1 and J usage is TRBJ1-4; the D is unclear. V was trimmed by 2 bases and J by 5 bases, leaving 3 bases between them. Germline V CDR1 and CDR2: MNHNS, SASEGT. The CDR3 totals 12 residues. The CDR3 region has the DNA TGTGCCAGCAGTGAAATAAATGAAAAACTGTTTTTT. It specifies CASSEINEKLFF.

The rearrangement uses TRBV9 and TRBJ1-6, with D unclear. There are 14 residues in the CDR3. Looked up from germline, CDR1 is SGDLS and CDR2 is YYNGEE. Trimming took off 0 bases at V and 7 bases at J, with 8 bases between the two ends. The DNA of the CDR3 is TGTGCCAGCAGCGTAGACCCGGGAAATTCACCCCTCCACTTT. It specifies CASSVDPGNSPLHF.

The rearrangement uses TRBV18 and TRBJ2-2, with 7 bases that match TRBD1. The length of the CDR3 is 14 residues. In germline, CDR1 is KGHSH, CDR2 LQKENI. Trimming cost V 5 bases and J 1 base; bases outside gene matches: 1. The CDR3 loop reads CASSWDRNTGELFF. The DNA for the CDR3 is TGTGCCAGCTCATGGGACAGGAACACCGGGGAGCTGTTTTTT.

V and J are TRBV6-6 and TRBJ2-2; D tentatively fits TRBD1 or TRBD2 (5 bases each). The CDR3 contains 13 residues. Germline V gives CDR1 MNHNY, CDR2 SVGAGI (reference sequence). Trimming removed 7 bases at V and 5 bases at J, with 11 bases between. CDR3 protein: CASKEGSTGELFF. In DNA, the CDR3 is TGTGCCAGCAAAGAGGGGTCGACCGGGGAGCTGTTTTTT.

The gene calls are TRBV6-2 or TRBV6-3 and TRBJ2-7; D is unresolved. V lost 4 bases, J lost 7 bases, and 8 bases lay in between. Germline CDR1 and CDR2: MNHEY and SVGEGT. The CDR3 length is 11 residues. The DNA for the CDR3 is TGTGCCAGCAGTTCTGCGCGGGAGCAGTACGTC. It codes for CASSSAREQYV.

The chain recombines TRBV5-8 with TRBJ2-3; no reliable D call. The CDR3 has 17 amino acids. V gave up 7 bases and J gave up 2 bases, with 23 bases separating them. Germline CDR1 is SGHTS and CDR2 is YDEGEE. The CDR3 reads CASPIPPAGSDTDTQYF. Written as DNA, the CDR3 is TGTGCCAGCCCAATCCCCCCGGCAGGCAGCGACACAGATACGCAGTATTTT.

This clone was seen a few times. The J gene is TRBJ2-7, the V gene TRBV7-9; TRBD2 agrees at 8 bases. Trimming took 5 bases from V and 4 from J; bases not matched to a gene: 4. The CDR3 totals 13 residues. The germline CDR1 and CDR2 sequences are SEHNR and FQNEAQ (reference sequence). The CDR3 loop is CASSPGGPYEQYV. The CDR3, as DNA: TGTGCCAGCAGCCCGGGGGGGCCATACGAGCAGTACGTC.

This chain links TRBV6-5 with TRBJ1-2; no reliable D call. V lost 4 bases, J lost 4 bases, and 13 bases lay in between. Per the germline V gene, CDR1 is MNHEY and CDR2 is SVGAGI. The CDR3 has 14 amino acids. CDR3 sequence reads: CASSSNLISYGYTF. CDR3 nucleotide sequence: TGTGCCAGCAGTTCAAACCTCATTTCCTATGGCTACACCTTC.

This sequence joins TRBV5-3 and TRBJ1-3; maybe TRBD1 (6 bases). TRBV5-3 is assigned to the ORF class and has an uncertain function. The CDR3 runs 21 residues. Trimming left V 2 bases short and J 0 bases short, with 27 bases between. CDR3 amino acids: CARSFKDRFATRTCSGNTIYF. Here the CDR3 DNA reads TGTGCCAGAAGCTTCAAAGACAGGTTCGCGACCCGGACCTGCTCTGGAAACACCATATATTTT.